What follows is one TCR beta chain and its context. This specimen comes from a study of blood T cell repertoires in COVID-19. The overall study: The origin of the acute and convalescent COVID-19 samples was the United States, Italy and Spain. T cells, B-cell-depleted T cells, or PBMCs provided the cDNA or gDNA that served as material.

With 2 bases removed from V and 1 base from J, the gap between germline ends came to 21 bases. Germline values: CDR1 SGHRS, CDR2 YFSETQ. This CDR3 has 18 amino acids. As processed by the authors: Estimated nucleated cell counts came from reference gene primer amplification. Some clones are missing from TCRdb's copy, which holds only in-frame ones; the method was immunoSEQ multiplex PCR. The V and J calls and clone size come from that table; D and trimming were worked out from the DNA. The data contain approximately 270,000 clones, 75% to 90% of them singletons. This sequence joins TRBV5-1 and TRBJ2-5; weak D call: TRBD2 (6 bases). The specimen sequenced was peripheral blood. The sequence derives from a woman between 65 and 79 years old with acute or convalescent COVID-19. CDR3 sequence: CASSFGPTGRGTQETQYF. DNA of the CDR3: TGCGCCAGCAGCTTCGGGCCAACAGGCCGCGGGACCCAAGAGACCCAGTACTTC.